Below are 17 T cell receptor beta chains sequenced from a single sample in a study of cytomegalovirus exposure and HLA in healthy donors. Profiling relied on immunoSEQ multiplex PCR, and the TCRdb table lists in-frame clones only, not all of them. The top ten clones hold 1.4% to 1.5% of a sample with roughly 190,000 clones, around 88% of them seen once. Sequences were obtained from PBMCs. All receptors come from a woman aged 18-35 years in good health and CMV-seronegative.

The V call is TRBV5-6, the J call TRBJ2-3; D gene ambiguous. V was pared by 6 bases and J by 5 bases, with 13 bases between. The CDR3 spans 13 residues. Germline-derived CDR1 and CDR2 are SGHDT and YYEEEE. The CDR3 sequence is CASIDNFEDTQYF. In nucleotides, the CDR3 is TGTGCCAGCATAGATAATTTCGAAGATACGCAGTATTTT.

CDR3 residues: CASSLDYSTGELFF. In DNA form, the CDR3 reads TGTGCCAGCAGCTTAGATTATAGCACCGGGGAGCTGTTTTTT. V and J are TRBV7-2 and TRBJ2-2, with unresolved D. Trimming took 1 base from V and 4 from J, leaving 7 bases between them. Germline CDR1 SGHTA, CDR2 FQGNSA. The CDR3 has 14 amino acids.

Here the CDR3 reads CASRQQGASTIYF. CDR3 DNA sequence: TGTGCCAGCAGACAACAGGGGGCGAGCACCATATATTTT. The V gene is TRBV5-6, the J gene TRBJ1-3; the match to TRBD1 covers 9 bases. From germline, CDR1 is SGHDT and CDR2 YYEEEE. CDR3 length: 13 amino acids. Unmatched junction bases numbered 6, after V lost 5 bases and J lost 9 bases.

The genes are TRBV6-5 and TRBJ2-7; D gene uncertain. This CDR3 comprises 15 residues. With 2 bases removed from V and 1 base from J, the gap between germline ends came to 12 bases. Germline V gives CDR1 MNHEY, CDR2 SVGAGI. The CDR3 region is CASSYGVSYSYEQYF. The CDR3 DNA sequence: TGTGCCAGCAGTTACGGAGTTTCCTATTCCTACGAGCAGTACTTC.

The chain couples TRBV19 to TRBJ2-7, with 9 positions matching TRBD1. Germline trimming cut 3 bases from V and 7 bases from J; bases unmatched to any gene: 7. CDR1 and CDR2 from the germline V gene are LNHDA and SQIVND (reference sequence). This CDR3 contains 14 residues. The CDR3 loop reads CASSIRTGVLEQYF. The CDR3 DNA reads TGTGCCAGTAGTATCCGGACAGGGGTTCTTGAGCAGTACTTC.

The chain couples TRBV5-6 to TRBJ2-2, with D possibly called TRBD1 or TRBD2 (5 bases each). The CDR3 is 15 residues long. Germline-derived CDR1 and CDR2 are SGHDT and YYEEEE. V was shortened by 4 bases and J by 6 bases, with 16 bases between the two germline ends. DNA of the CDR3: TGTGCCAGCAGCCTGGGACGGAGTGGATCCGGGGAGCTGTTTTTT. Translating it yields CASSLGRSGSGELFF. Using reference TRBV5-6 and TRBJ2-2 for the parts outside the CDR3, the full variable domain is DAGVTQSPTHLIKTRGQQVTLRCSPKSGHDTVSWYQQALGQGPQFIFQYYEEEERQRGNFPDRFSGHQFPNYSSELNVNALLLGDSALYLCASSLGRSGSGELFFGEGSRLTVL.

This rearrangement joins TRBV5-1 to TRBJ1-2, with 10 positions matching TRBD1. Germline trimming cut 0 bases from V and 6 bases from J; bases unmatched to any gene: 5. Looked up from germline, CDR1 is SGHRS and CDR2 is YFSETQ. The CDR3 is 15 residues long. This chain's CDR3 is CASSLEGGQGNGYTF. The CDR3 coding sequence is TGCGCCAGCAGCTTGGAAGGGGGACAGGGGAATGGCTACACCTTC.

CDR3 region: CASSQQTVPSPYGYTF. In DNA form, the CDR3 reads TGCGCCAGCAGCCAACAGACAGTTCCGAGTCCGTATGGCTACACCTTC. This chain uses TRBV4-1 with TRBJ1-2; possible D gene TRBD1, 5 bases. V was pared by 2 bases and J by 5 bases, with 18 bases between. Germline values: CDR1 MGHRA, CDR2 YSYEKL. The CDR3 is made up of 16 amino acids.

The chain links TRBV27 to TRBJ2-5; D might be TRBD1 (6 bases). CDR3 length: 16 amino acids. V was cut by 5 bases and J by 4 bases, with 20 bases left in between. The V gene's germline CDR1 is MNHEY and CDR2 SMNVEV (reference sequence). Here the CDR3 reads CASSSRDTTPGETQYF. CDR3 nucleotides: TGTGCCAGCAGTAGCCGGGACACCACCCCGGGAGAGACCCAGTACTTC.

This chain uses TRBV28 with TRBJ1-6; 7 nucleotides align to TRBD1. Germline V gives CDR1 MDHEN, CDR2 SYDVKM. The CDR3 sequence is 16 residues long. Unmatched junction bases numbered 5, after V lost 6 bases and J lost 0 bases. The CDR3 is CASRPRGYSYNSPLHF. The DNA of the CDR3 is TGTGCCAGCAGGCCCAGGGGGTACTCCTATAATTCACCCCTCCACTTT.

This clone was recorded a few times. In DNA form, the CDR3 reads TGTGCCAGCAGTGTTCCGGGTCGATCCTACGAGCAGTACTTC. Its translation: CASSVPGRSYEQYF. The rearrangement uses TRBV6-5 and TRBJ2-7; D uncertain. The CDR3 consists of 14 residues. Germline-derived CDR1 and CDR2 are MNHEY and SVGAGI. Trimming stripped 5 bases from V and 1 base from J, with 12 bases between.

This clone was seen a handful of times. This chain connects TRBV10-1 to TRBJ1-2, with D tentatively TRBD1 (5 bases). The CDR3 consists of 13 residues. CDR1 is WNHNN and CDR2 is SYGVQD in the germline V gene (reference sequence). V shed 4 bases and J shed 8 bases, with 14 bases lying between them. The CDR3 loop reads CASSASSGLGYTF. The CDR3 nucleotides read TGCGCCAGCAGTGCGTCCTCAGGGCTCGGCTACACCTTC.

This clone was found many times. The chain employs TRBV10-1 and TRBJ2-7, with 10 bases matching TRBD1. Germline trimming cut 3 bases from V and 0 bases from J; bases unmatched to any gene: 5. CDR3 size: 16 residues. Germline V gives CDR1 WNHNN, CDR2 SYGVQD (reference sequence). The CDR3 DNA sequence: TGCGCCAGCAGTGAATCGACAGGGGGCAGCTCCTACGAGCAGTACTTC. Its translation: CASSESTGGSSYEQYF.

The chain recombines TRBV7-8 with TRBJ1-4, with D possibly TRBD1 on 5 matching bases. The CDR3 length is 15 residues. CDR1 is SGHVS, CDR2 FQNEAQ, per germline. V lost 1 base, J lost 7 bases, and 13 bases lay in between. The CDR3 region has the DNA TGTGCCAGCAGCTTAGTGGGCAGGGAGGGTGAAAAACTGTTTTTT. It yields the protein CASSLVGREGEKLFF.

The rearrangement joins TRBV6-1 to TRBJ1-1; perhaps TRBD1 as D (5 bases). The CDR3 extends over 10 amino acids. Germline V gene sequence: CDR1 MNHNS, CDR2 SASEGT. Deletions cut 8 bases from V and 13 bases from J, with 14 bases between. In DNA, the CDR3 is TGTGCCAGCCCGGGGGGGAACCTTTTCTTT. It specifies CASPGGNLFF.

The chain joins TRBV5-5 to TRBJ2-1, with TRBD2 identical over 9 bases. J was trimmed by 4 bases and V by 2 bases; bases with no gene match: 7. This CDR3 region has 16 residues. Per germline, CDR1 SGHKS and CDR2 YYEKEE (reference sequence). As DNA, the CDR3 is TGTGCCAGCAGCTTTAGGAGCGGGAGGATATACAATGAGCAGTTCTTC. Its translation is CASSFRSGRIYNEQFF.

The chain couples TRBV11-2 to TRBJ1-2; no clear D gene. CDR3 length equals 14 residues. With 1 base removed from V and 0 bases from J, the gap between germline ends came to 6 bases. Germline assignment: CDR1 SGHAT and CDR2 FQNNGV. The CDR3 DNA reads as TGTGCCAGCAGCTTAGTATTGTCTAACTATGGCTACACCTTC. This translates into CASSLVLSNYGYTF.